The 13 T cell receptor beta chains in this list originate from one sample, sequenced in a study of blood T cell repertoires in COVID-19. This table comes from immunoSEQ multiplex PCR, and its TCRdb copy is limited to in-frame clones, with some not included. Among 130,000 to 150,000 clones listed, 80% were seen once. Material for sequencing was peripheral blood. These receptor sequences come from a man between 60 and 70 years old with active or convalescent COVID-19.

The rearrangement joins TRBV4-1 to TRBJ2-2; 10 bases match TRBD2. Germline CDR1 and CDR2: MGHRA and YSYEKL. V trimming: 4 bases; J trimming: 7 bases; junction bases outside the gene matches: 9. This CDR3 is 16 amino acids long. The CDR3 bases are TGCGCCAGCAGCCCACGAGCGGGAGGGCCGTTCGGGGAGCTGTTTTTT. This gives the protein CASSPRAGGPFGELFF.

The chain recombines TRBV9 with TRBJ2-7; TRBD1 might be the D (6 bases). V was shortened by 0 bases and J by 0 bases, with 13 bases between the two germline ends. Germline V gives CDR1 SGDLS, CDR2 YYNGEE. CDR3 length: 16 amino acids. CDR3 protein: CASSVGPGQSSYEQYF. For the CDR3, the DNA is TGTGCCAGCAGCGTAGGTCCTGGACAGAGCTCCTACGAGCAGTACTTC.

V gene TRBV10-1 combines with J gene TRBJ1-1, with D unresolved. The germline V gene encodes CDR1 WNHNN and CDR2 SYGVQD (reference sequence). The CDR3 runs 12 residues. V lost 1 base, J lost 4 bases, and 4 bases lay in between. CDR3 DNA: TGCGCCAGCAGTGAGTGGCCCACTGAAGCTTTCTTT. This gives the protein CASSEWPTEAFF.

The gene calls are TRBV5-1 and TRBJ2-7, with TRBD2 matching 13 bases. V lost 2 bases and J lost 6; bases outside the gene matches: 8. This CDR3 comprises 16 residues. Germline V gives CDR1 SGHRS, CDR2 YFSETQ. In DNA, the CDR3 is TGCGCCAGCAGCTTAACTAGCGGGAGGGGCATCCCCGAGCAGTACTTC. As protein: CASSLTSGRGIPEQYF. Using reference TRBV5-1 and TRBJ2-7 for the parts outside the CDR3, the full variable domain is KAGVTQTPRYLIKTRGQQVTLSCSPISGHRSVSWYQQTPGQGLQFLFEYFSETQRNKGNFPGRFSGRQFSNSRSEMNVSTLELGDSALYLCASSLTSGRGIPEQYFGPGTRLTVT.

The chain carries TRBV28 and TRBJ1-1; 9 nucleotides line up with TRBD1. The CDR3 loop spans 15 amino acids. CDR1 MDHEN and CDR2 SYDVKM come from the germline V gene. Unmatched junction bases numbered 6, after V lost 6 bases and J lost 1 base. Written as DNA, the CDR3 is TGTGCCAGCAGGTCACAGGGGGCAAGGAACACTGAAGCTTTCTTT. Translating it yields CASRSQGARNTEAFF.

V and J are TRBV12-1 and TRBJ1-5. TRBV12-1 is a recognized pseudogene. This CDR3 comprises 16 residues. The CDR3 loop is CASSSRSEQRNQPQHF. The CDR3 DNA reads as TGTGCCAGCAGCTCTCGTAGCGAACAGCGCAATCAGCCCCAGCATTTT.

V gene TRBV5-6 combines with J gene TRBJ1-6, with D possibly matching TRBD1 (5 bases). Trimming stripped 3 bases from V and 9 bases from J, with 13 bases between. CDR1 is SGHDT and CDR2 is YYEEEE in the germline V gene. The CDR3 length is 14 residues. Here the CDR3 DNA reads TGTGCCAGCAGCTCGGACGCCCAGGGTTCACCCCTCCACTTT. Translating it yields CASSSDAQGSPLHF.

The chain couples TRBV9 to TRBJ2-7, with D tentatively TRBD1 (7 bases). The CDR3 totals 15 residues. V was clipped by 1 base and J by 0 bases, with 11 bases between them. Germline lookup yields CDR1 SGDLS and CDR2 YYNGEE. The chain's CDR3 is CASSVSRGASYEQYF. The CDR3 DNA sequence: TGTGCCAGCAGCGTAAGCAGGGGGGCCTCCTACGAGCAGTACTTC. The complete variable domain, with remaining parts taken from reference TRBV9 and TRBJ2-7, reads DSGVTQTPKHLITATGQRVTLRCSPRSGDLSVYWYQQSLDQGLQFLIQYYNGEERAKGNILERFSAQQFPDLHSELNLSSLELGDSALYFCASSVSRGASYEQYFGPGTRLTVT.

V is TRBV27 and J is TRBJ1-2; 9 nucleotides line up with TRBD1. Germline CDR1 reads MNHEY; CDR2 reads SMNVEV (reference sequence). Trimming cost V 1 base and J 9 bases; bases outside gene matches: 6. CDR3 length: 14 residues. CDR3 loop: CASSLWRTGERYTF. In nucleotides, the CDR3 is TGTGCCAGCAGTTTATGGAGGACAGGGGAACGCTACACCTTC.

The V gene is TRBV2, the J gene TRBJ2-2; D gene ambiguous. V lost 4 bases to trimming and J lost 6 bases, with 9 bases between them. The CDR3 runs to 13 residues. Germline-derived CDR1 and CDR2 are SNHLY and FYNNEI. CDR3 nucleotide sequence: TGTGCCAGCAGTGTGGGCCCCTCCGGGGAGCTGTTTTTT. This sequence encodes CASSVGPSGELFF.

This clone was observed once. The CDR3 region has the DNA TGTGCCAGTAGTATGGTACAGGGGAATGAAAAACTGTTTTTT. Translating gives CASSMVQGNEKLFF. The rearrangement joins TRBV19 to TRBJ1-4; 7 bases map to TRBD1. CDR3 length equals 14 residues. Germline values: CDR1 LNHDA, CDR2 SQIVND (reference sequence). V shed 3 bases, J shed 5 bases, and the junction held 3 bases outside the gene matches.

The V gene is TRBV5-1, the J gene TRBJ1-1; no clear D. The CDR3 spans 13 residues. V lost 4 bases and J 1 base, leaving 8 bases between the germline ends. CDR1 and CDR2 (germline): SGHRS, YFSETQ. CDR3 sequence: CASSAVQNTEAFF. The CDR3 DNA sequence: TGCGCCAGCAGCGCCGTACAGAACACTGAAGCTTTCTTT. The variable domain in full, completed from reference TRBV5-1 and TRBJ1-1, reads KAGVTQTPRYLIKTRGQQVTLSCSPISGHRSVSWYQQTPGQGLQFLFEYFSETQRNKGNFPGRFSGRQFSNSRSEMNVSTLELGDSALYLCASSAVQNTEAFFGQGTRLTVV.

This clone was observed a few times. This chain uses TRBV2 with TRBJ1-5; D is unresolved. V dropped 5 bases and J dropped 3 bases, with 11 bases sitting between them. The CDR3 loop spans 14 amino acids. In germline, CDR1 is SNHLY, CDR2 FYNNEI. CDR3 residues: CASSNRGFNQPQHF. The CDR3, as DNA: TGTGCCAGCAGTAATCGAGGGTTCAATCAGCCCCAGCATTTT.